These 27 T cell receptor beta chains were all obtained from the same sample, sequenced in a study of T cell responses to AZD1222 COVID-19 vaccine (TCRdb year 2021). The sample's time point label is to be understood as: about 28 days (+/-7) after the second vaccine dose. Library preparation used the immunoSEQ multiplex PCR assay. TCRdb obtained this table from immuneACCESS and retained in-frame rearrangements with V and J assigned. These tables miss some clones; where compared with another copy, unresolved V genes account for less than half of the shortfall, and the remainder is unexplained. The table for this sample lists approximately 150,000 clones; more than 75% of them were counted only once. The ten largest account for more than 4% of the sample. Sample: peripheral blood, taken 28 days after the second AZD1222 dose. The receptor set was obtained from an adult who received the AZD1222 COVID-19 vaccine.

This chain joins TRBV12-3 or TRBV12-4 and TRBJ1-1, with D hard to call. The CDR3 consists of 12 residues. Trimming took 6 bases from V and 4 from J, leaving 9 bases between them. CDR3 loop: CASSPRATEAFF. The CDR3 DNA is TGTGCCAGCAGCCCCCGCGCCACTGAAGCTTTCTTT.

V usage is TRBV7-2 and J usage is TRBJ2-1, with no clear D. There are 13 residues in the CDR3. Germline values: CDR1 SGHTA, CDR2 FQGNSA. Between the trimmed V and J ends, which lost 4 bases and 5 bases, there was a span of 9 bases. The DNA of the CDR3 is TGTGCCAGCAGCTCTAGGCGAGACAATGAGCAGTTCTTC. Translated, it gives CASSSRRDNEQFF.

The chain couples TRBV5-4 to TRBJ1-6; the D is unclear. CDR3 length: 13 residues. V was cut by 3 bases and J by 8 bases, with 9 bases left in between. CDR1 is SGHNT and CDR2 is YYREEE in the germline V gene (reference sequence). CDR3 sequence (DNA): TGTGCCAGCAGCTCGGCAGAATATTCACCCCTCCACTTT. It encodes CASSSAEYSPLHF.

In its sample, this clone was seen a few times. This chain connects TRBV15 to TRBJ1-3; D is uncertain. This CDR3 has 13 amino acids. In germline, CDR1 is LNHNV, CDR2 YYDKDF (reference sequence). Between the trimmed V and J ends, which lost 8 bases and 4 bases, there was a span of 12 bases. The DNA of the CDR3 is TGTGCCACCCAACTCGGGGTCGGAAACACCATATATTTT. Protein: CATQLGVGNTIYF.

CDR3 residues: CASSQSASPLHF. In DNA form, the CDR3 reads TGTGCCAGCAGCCAATCGGCCTCACCCCTCCACTTT. The rearrangement uses TRBV3-1 (or the pseudogene TRBV3-2) and TRBJ1-6; D remains ambiguous. Trimming removed 2 bases at V and 10 bases at J, with 6 bases between. Germline loops: CDR1 LGHDT, CDR2 YNNKEL (reference sequence). The CDR3 consists of 12 residues.

The V and J genes are TRBV7-9 and TRBJ2-7; unclear D gene. V was pared by 5 bases and J by 3 bases, with 5 bases between. CDR1 and CDR2 (germline): SEHNR, FQNEAQ (reference sequence). CDR3 length: 11 residues. The CDR3 sequence is CASSKDYEQYF. The CDR3 bases are TGTGCCAGCAGCAAAGACTACGAGCAGTACTTC.

This clone was found once. The genes are TRBV9 and TRBJ1-2, with D perhaps matching TRBD1 (6 bases). The V and J ends lost 2 bases and 3 bases respectively, with 11 bases between them. CDR1 and CDR2 (germline): SGDLS, YYNGEE. The CDR3 spans 14 residues. The CDR3 reads CASSVGWTDYGYTF. The CDR3 nucleotides are TGTGCCAGCAGCGTCGGTTGGACAGACTATGGCTACACCTTC.

V gene TRBV6-1 combines with J gene TRBJ2-2; D is tentatively TRBD1 or TRBD2 (6 bases each). The CDR3 has 16 amino acids. Trimming stripped 6 bases from V and 2 bases from J, with 16 bases between. Germline CDR1 reads MNHNS; CDR2 reads SASEGT. The CDR3 DNA follows: TGTGCCAGCAGCGAACGGGGGCGGCTAAACACCGGGGAGCTGTTTTTT. Its translation is CASSERGRLNTGELFF.

J is TRBJ2-5 and V is TRBV11-2; a weak D match, TRBD2 (5 bases). V lost 1 base and J lost 10, with 16 bases in between. CDR1 SGHAT and CDR2 FQNNGV come from the germline V gene. The CDR3 extends over 14 amino acids. CDR3 in DNA: TGTGCCAGCAGCTTAGTGCGCGGGCCCCCTCTCCAGTACTTC. It specifies CASSLVRGPPLQYF.

The chain uses TRBV11-2 and TRBJ1-2; D is ambiguous. In germline, CDR1 is SGHAT, CDR2 FQNNGV. This CDR3 has 14 residues. V lost 5 bases, J lost 4 bases, and 14 bases lay in between. The CDR3: CASSPGRNLYGYTF. The CDR3 bases are TGTGCCAGCAGCCCCGGACGGAATCTCTATGGCTACACCTTC.

The J gene is TRBJ1-1, the V gene TRBV11-2; D unresolved. Trimming stripped 0 bases from V and 1 base from J, with 9 bases between. The CDR3 is made up of 15 amino acids. CDR1 is SGHAT and CDR2 is FQNNGV in the germline V gene. In nucleotides, the CDR3 is TGTGCCAGCAGCTTAGAGGGTGTGGGGAACACTGAAGCTTTCTTT. Amino acid sequence: CASSLEGVGNTEAFF.

This clone showed up just once. The V call is TRBV30, the J call TRBJ1-2; tentative D call: TRBD1 (6 bases). V lost 4 bases, J lost 0 bases, and 12 bases lay in between. The CDR3 has 14 amino acids. The germline V gene has CDR1 GTSNPN and CDR2 SVGIG (reference sequence). In DNA form, the CDR3 reads TGTGCCTGGAACCCGAGGGGGGCTAACTATGGCTACACCTTC. Translation: CAWNPRGANYGYTF. Together with reference TRBV30 and TRBJ1-2, the CDR3 gives the full variable domain: SQTIHQWPATLVQPVGSPLSLECTVEGTSNPNLYWYRQAAGRGLQLLFYSVGIGQISSEVPQNLSASRPQDRQFILSSKKLLLSDSGFYLCAWNPRGANYGYTFGSGTRLTVV.

The chain is built from TRBV12-5 and TRBJ2-7; 8 bases fit TRBD1. In germline, CDR1 is LGHNT, CDR2 FRNRAP. V lost 7 bases to trimming and J lost 6 bases; unmatched junction nucleotides: 8. The CDR3 is 13 amino acids. The CDR3 region is CASARSDRGEQYF. DNA for the CDR3: TGTGCTAGTGCTCGAAGCGACAGGGGCGAGCAGTACTTC.

The CDR3 spells CAWRVKGGDPGELFF. In DNA, the CDR3 is TGTGCCTGGAGGGTGAAAGGGGGCGACCCCGGGGAGCTGTTTTTT. The chain uses TRBV30 and TRBJ2-2, with 7 bases identical to TRBD1. V was clipped by 3 bases and J by 6 bases; unmatched bases: 10. This CDR3 comprises 15 residues. Looked up from germline, CDR1 is GTSNPN and CDR2 is SVGIG (reference sequence).

This chain links TRBV7-2 with TRBJ1-4; the D is unclear. Between the trimmed V and J ends, which lost 0 bases and 8 bases, there was a span of 10 bases. This CDR3 region has 14 residues. Germline loops: CDR1 SGHTA, CDR2 FQGNSA. DNA for the CDR3: TGTGCCAGCAGCTTAGCCCGCGGGGTGGAAAAACTGTTTTTT. As protein: CASSLARGVEKLFF.

The chain links TRBV5-4 to TRBJ1-1; TRBD1 aligns across 8 bases. The germline V gene encodes CDR1 SGHNT and CDR2 YYREEE (reference sequence). After removal of 4 bases from V and 5 bases from J, the junction contained 10 bases not matched to a gene. The CDR3 has 15 residues. The CDR3 region has the DNA TGTGCCAGCAGCGGAGGACAGGGACGAGGGACTGAAGCTTTCTTT. Its translation: CASSGGQGRGTEAFF.

The V and J genes are TRBV5-6 and TRBJ1-2, with D possibly being TRBD1 (6 bases). Germline-derived CDR1 and CDR2 are SGHDT and YYEEEE. The V end lost 0 bases, the J end lost 7 bases, and 7 bases lay between the germline ends. The CDR3 loop spans 12 amino acids. Here the CDR3 reads CASSLEGVGYTF. The CDR3 DNA reads as TGTGCCAGCAGCTTGGAGGGGGTTGGCTACACCTTC.

The chain links TRBV3-1 (or the pseudogene TRBV3-2) to TRBJ2-1; D is uncertain. The V and J ends lost 0 bases and 8 bases respectively, with 8 bases between them. CDR1 is LGHDT, CDR2 YNNKEL, per germline (reference sequence). This CDR3 comprises 13 residues. DNA of the CDR3: TGTGCCAGCAGCCAAGATCGCGCAGATGAGCAGTTCTTC. Translation gives CASSQDRADEQFF.

With respect to this clone: The sample has other DNA sequences that encode this CDR3 too. The V gene is TRBV30, the J gene TRBJ2-7; D call uncertain. The CDR3 is 11 residues long. Germline lookup yields CDR1 GTSNPN and CDR2 SVGIG (reference sequence). V was trimmed by 2 bases and J by 4 bases, leaving 6 bases between them. Here the CDR3 reads CAWSSLYEQYF. In DNA form, the CDR3 reads TGTGCCTGGAGTAGTCTTTACGAGCAGTACTTC.

The V and J genes are TRBV6-5 and TRBJ1-2; no firm D call. This CDR3 spans 13 amino acids. Germline CDR1 is MNHEY and CDR2 is SVGAGI. The V end was cut by 8 bases, the J end by 4 bases, with 14 bases between. CDR3 sequence reads: CASGKTVSYGYTF. Written as DNA, the CDR3 is TGTGCCAGCGGTAAAACAGTGAGCTATGGCTACACCTTC.

The gene calls are TRBV7-9 and TRBJ2-2; maybe TRBD2 (6 bases). This CDR3 region has 16 residues. Trimming took off 5 bases at V and 4 bases at J, with 17 bases between the two ends. CDR1 SEHNR and CDR2 FQNEAQ come from the germline V gene (reference sequence). CDR3 sequence: CASSPRTKGSTGELFF. The CDR3 DNA is TGTGCCAGCAGCCCCAGGACTAAAGGTAGCACCGGGGAGCTGTTTTTT.

V usage is TRBV5-1 and J usage is TRBJ1-4; possibly TRBD1 for D (5 bases). V lost 4 bases and J lost 5, with 15 bases in between. This CDR3 contains 15 residues. Germline loops: CDR1 SGHRS, CDR2 YFSETQ. DNA for the CDR3: TGCGCCAGCAGCGGTACCGGGGCAGGGAATGAAAAACTGTTTTTT. Its translation: CASSGTGAGNEKLFF.

The chain links TRBV19 to TRBJ1-2; D is uncertain. The CDR3 has 15 amino acids. V shed 1 base and J shed 3 bases, with 12 bases lying between them. Germline V lookup: CDR1 LNHDA, CDR2 SQIVND (reference sequence). CDR3 loop: CASSIGQISDYGYTF. The CDR3 nucleotides are TGTGCCAGTAGTATAGGCCAAATTTCTGACTATGGCTACACCTTC.

J is TRBJ2-1 and V is TRBV2; 8 bases are shared with TRBD1. CDR3 size: 18 residues. J gave up 9 bases and V 6 bases, and 22 bases lay outside the gene matches. Germline values: CDR1 SNHLY, CDR2 FYNNEI. The CDR3 loop is CASSWDRPITPVLGEQFF. CDR3 nucleotide sequence: TGTGCCAGCAGCTGGGACAGGCCGATTACCCCGGTTCTGGGTGAGCAGTTCTTC.

The genes are TRBV27 and TRBJ1-6; D not certain. V was pared by 6 bases and J by 1 base, with 4 bases between. Germline CDR1 reads MNHEY; CDR2 reads SMNVEV (reference sequence). The CDR3 is made up of 13 amino acids. The CDR3 nucleotides are TGTGCCAGCAGAGGATCCTATAATTCACCCCTCCACTTT. It codes for CASRGSYNSPLHF.

This clone was seen a single time. The V and J genes are TRBV5-1 and TRBJ2-3, with TRBD2 matching over 11 bases. Germline trimming cut 4 bases from V and 6 bases from J; bases unmatched to any gene: 10. The CDR3 covers 16 residues. From germline, CDR1 is SGHRS and CDR2 YFSETQ. This chain's CDR3 is CASSRGLAGEPDTQYF. CDR3 DNA sequence: TGCGCCAGCAGCCGCGGACTAGCGGGCGAGCCGGATACGCAGTATTTT.

This clone appeared a few times. J is TRBJ1-2 and V is TRBV6-2 or TRBV6-3; D remains ambiguous. The CDR3 is 13 residues long. Per the germline V gene, CDR1 is MNHEY and CDR2 is SVGEGT. The V gene lost 2 bases and the J gene lost 2 bases, with 6 bases spanning the gap. This CDR3 is CASSYGFNYGYTF. In DNA form, the CDR3 reads TGTGCCAGCAGTTACGGTTTCAACTATGGCTACACCTTC.